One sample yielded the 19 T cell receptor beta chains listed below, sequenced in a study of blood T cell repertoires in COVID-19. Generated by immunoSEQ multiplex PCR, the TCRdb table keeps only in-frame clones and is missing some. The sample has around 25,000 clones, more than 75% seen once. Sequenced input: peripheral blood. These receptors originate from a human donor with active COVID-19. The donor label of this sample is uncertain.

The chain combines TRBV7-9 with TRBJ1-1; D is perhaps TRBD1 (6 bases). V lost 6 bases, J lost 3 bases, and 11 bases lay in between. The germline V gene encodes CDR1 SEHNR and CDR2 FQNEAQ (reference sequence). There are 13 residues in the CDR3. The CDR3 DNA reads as TGTGCCAGCAGTTTAAAGGGGGACACTGAAGCTTTCTTT. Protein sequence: CASSLKGDTEAFF.

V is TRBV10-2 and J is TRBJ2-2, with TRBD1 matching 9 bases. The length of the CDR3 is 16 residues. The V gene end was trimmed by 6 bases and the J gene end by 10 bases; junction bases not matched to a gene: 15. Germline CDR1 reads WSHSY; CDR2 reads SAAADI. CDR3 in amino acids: CASRRSPGQGVEELFF. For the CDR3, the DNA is TGCGCCAGCAGGCGATCCCCGGGACAGGGTGTGGAGGAGCTGTTTTTT.

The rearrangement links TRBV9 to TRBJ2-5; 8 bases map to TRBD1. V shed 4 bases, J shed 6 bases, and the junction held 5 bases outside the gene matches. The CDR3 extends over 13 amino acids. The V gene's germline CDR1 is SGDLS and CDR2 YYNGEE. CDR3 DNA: TGTGCCAGCAGCTTAGGACAGGGACAGACCCAGTACTTC. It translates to CASSLGQGQTQYF.

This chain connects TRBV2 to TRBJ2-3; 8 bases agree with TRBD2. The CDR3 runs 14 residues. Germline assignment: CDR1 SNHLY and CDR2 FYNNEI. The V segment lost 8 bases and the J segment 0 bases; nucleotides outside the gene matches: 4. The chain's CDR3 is CASRGGLSTDTQYF. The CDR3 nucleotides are TGTGCCAGCCGGGGGGGGCTTAGCACAGATACGCAGTATTTT.

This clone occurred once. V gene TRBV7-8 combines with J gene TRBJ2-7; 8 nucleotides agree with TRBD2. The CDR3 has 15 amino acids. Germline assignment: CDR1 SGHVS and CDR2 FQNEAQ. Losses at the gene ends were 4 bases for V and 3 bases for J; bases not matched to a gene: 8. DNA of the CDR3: TGTGCCAGCAGCTCAATTAGCGGGAATCACTACGAGCAGTACTTC. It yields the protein CASSSISGNHYEQYF.

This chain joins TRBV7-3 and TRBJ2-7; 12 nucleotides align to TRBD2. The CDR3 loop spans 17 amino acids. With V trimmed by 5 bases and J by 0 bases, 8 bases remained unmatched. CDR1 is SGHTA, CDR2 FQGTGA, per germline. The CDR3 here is CASSPGTSGSISYEQYF. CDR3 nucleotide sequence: TGTGCCAGCAGCCCGGGGACTAGCGGGTCCATCTCCTACGAGCAGTACTTC.

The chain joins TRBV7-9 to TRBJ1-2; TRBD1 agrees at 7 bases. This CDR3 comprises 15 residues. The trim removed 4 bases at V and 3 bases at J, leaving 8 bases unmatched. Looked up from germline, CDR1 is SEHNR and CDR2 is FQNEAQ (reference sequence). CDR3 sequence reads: CASSSIQQGHYGYTF. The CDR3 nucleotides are TGTGCCAGCAGCTCCATCCAACAGGGGCACTATGGCTACACCTTC.

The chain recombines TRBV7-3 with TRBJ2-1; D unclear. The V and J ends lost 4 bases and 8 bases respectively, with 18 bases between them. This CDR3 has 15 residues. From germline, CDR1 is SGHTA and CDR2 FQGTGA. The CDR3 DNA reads TGTGCCAGCAGCTATCCCGAGACCGGGTCCGATGAGCAGTTCTTC. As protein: CASSYPETGSDEQFF.

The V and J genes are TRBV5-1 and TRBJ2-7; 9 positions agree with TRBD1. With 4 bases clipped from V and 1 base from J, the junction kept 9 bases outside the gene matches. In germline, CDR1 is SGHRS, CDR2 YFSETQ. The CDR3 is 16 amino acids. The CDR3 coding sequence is TGCGCCAGCAGCACTCTCCCGGGACAGGGTTCCTACGAGCAGTACTTC. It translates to CASSTLPGQGSYEQYF.

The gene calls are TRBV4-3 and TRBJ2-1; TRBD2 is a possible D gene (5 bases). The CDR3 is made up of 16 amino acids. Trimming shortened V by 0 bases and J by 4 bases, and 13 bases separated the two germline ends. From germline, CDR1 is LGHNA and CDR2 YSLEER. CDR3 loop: CASSQEVLSGYNEQFF. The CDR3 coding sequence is TGCGCCAGCAGCCAAGAGGTACTTTCGGGGTACAATGAGCAGTTCTTC.

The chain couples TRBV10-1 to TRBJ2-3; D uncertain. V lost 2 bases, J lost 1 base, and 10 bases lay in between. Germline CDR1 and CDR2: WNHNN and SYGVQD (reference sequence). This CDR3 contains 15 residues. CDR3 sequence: CASSEPALGTDTQYF. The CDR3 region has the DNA TGCGCCAGCAGTGAGCCTGCGCTGGGCACAGATACGCAGTATTTT.

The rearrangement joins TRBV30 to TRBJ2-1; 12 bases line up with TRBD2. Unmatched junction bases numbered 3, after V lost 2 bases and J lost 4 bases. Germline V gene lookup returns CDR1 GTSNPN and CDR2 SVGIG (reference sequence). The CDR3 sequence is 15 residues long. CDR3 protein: CAWSSGTSGYNEQFF. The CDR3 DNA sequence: TGTGCCTGGAGTTCCGGGACTAGCGGGTACAATGAGCAGTTCTTC.

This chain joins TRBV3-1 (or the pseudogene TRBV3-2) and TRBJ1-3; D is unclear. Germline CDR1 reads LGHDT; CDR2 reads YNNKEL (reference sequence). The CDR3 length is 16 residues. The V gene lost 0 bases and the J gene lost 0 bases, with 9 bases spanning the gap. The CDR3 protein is CASSQDPGSSGNTIYF. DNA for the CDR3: TGTGCCAGCAGCCAAGATCCGGGATCCTCTGGAAACACCATATATTTT.

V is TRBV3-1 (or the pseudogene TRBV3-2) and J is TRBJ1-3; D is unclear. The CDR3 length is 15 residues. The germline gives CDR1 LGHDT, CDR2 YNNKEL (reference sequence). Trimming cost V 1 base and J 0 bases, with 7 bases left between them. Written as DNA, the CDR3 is TGTGCCAGCAGCCAAGCACTCTTCTCTGGAAACACCATATATTTT. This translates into CASSQALFSGNTIYF.

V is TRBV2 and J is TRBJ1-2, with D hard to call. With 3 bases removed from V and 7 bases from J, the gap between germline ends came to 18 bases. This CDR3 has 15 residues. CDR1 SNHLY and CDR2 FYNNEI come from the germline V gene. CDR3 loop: CASSDSRATVIGYTF. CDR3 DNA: TGTGCCAGCAGTGATTCGAGAGCAACCGTTATTGGCTACACCTTC. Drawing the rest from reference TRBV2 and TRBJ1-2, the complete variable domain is EPEVTQTPSHQVTQMGQEVILRCVPISNHLYFYWYRQILGQKVEFLVSFYNNEISEKSEIFDDQFSVERPDGSNFTLKIRSTKLEDSAMYFCASSDSRATVIGYTFGSGTRLTVV.

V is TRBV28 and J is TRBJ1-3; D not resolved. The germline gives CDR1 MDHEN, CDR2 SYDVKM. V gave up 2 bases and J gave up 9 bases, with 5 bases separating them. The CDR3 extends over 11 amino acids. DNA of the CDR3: TGTGCCAGCAGTTTAGGAGGCACCATATATTTT. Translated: CASSLGGTIYF.

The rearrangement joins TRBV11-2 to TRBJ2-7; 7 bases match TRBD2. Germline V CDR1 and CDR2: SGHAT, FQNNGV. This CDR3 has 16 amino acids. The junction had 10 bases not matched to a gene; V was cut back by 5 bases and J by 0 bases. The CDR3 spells CASSGRVWGGSYEQYF. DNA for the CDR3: TGTGCCAGCAGCGGAAGGGTATGGGGGGGCTCCTACGAGCAGTACTTC.

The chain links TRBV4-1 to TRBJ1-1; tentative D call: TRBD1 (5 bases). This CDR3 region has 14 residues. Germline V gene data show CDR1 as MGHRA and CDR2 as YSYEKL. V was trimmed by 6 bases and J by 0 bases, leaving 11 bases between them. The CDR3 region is CASRPQGMNTEAFF. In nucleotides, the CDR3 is TGCGCCAGCAGGCCCCAGGGCATGAACACTGAAGCTTTCTTT.

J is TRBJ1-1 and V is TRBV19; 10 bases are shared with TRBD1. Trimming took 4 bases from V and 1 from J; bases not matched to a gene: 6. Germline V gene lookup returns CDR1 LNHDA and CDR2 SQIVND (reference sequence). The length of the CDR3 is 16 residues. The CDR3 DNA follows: TGTGCCAGTAGTACTAAAAGACAGGGGGCGAACACTGAAGCTTTCTTT. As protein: CASSTKRQGANTEAFF.